Shown below are 25 T cell receptor beta chains from a single sample sequenced in a study of blood T cell repertoires in COVID-19. Produced via immunoSEQ multiplex PCR; TCRdb's table is partial and in-frame only. The sample has about 220,000 clones, 85% seen once. Source material: peripheral blood. Receptor source: a woman aged 70-85 years with COVID-19, enrolled during active disease.

This clone was recorded a few times. This sequence joins TRBV10-2 and TRBJ2-7; D possibly corresponds to TRBD2 (5 bases). This CDR3 is 18 amino acids long. Germline CDR1 reads WSHSY; CDR2 reads SAAADI. The V end lost 2 bases, the J end lost 0 bases, and 20 bases lay between the germline ends. CDR3 nucleotide sequence: TGCGCCAGCAGTGAGCCGTCCTTAACTAGGGATTCCTCCTACGAGCAGTACTTC. Protein product: CASSEPSLTRDSSYEQYF.

The chain recombines TRBV6-1 with TRBJ1-1; D perhaps matches TRBD1 (5 bases). The CDR3 is 13 residues long. Trimming took off 3 bases at V and 3 bases at J, with 8 bases between the two ends. Germline V lookup: CDR1 MNHNS, CDR2 SASEGT. CDR3 nucleotide sequence: TGTGCCAGCAGTGACCAAGGGGACACTGAAGCTTTCTTT. Amino acid sequence: CASSDQGDTEAFF.

The chain carries TRBV3-1 (or the pseudogene TRBV3-2) and TRBJ1-2; 9 bases fit TRBD1. CDR1 and CDR2 from the germline V gene are LGHDT and YNNKEL (reference sequence). The CDR3 loop spans 13 amino acids. Unmatched junction bases numbered 6, after V lost 5 bases and J lost 8 bases. The CDR3 reads CASSTTGGSGYTF. The CDR3 DNA is TGTGCCAGCAGCACTACAGGGGGCTCAGGCTACACCTTC.

The chain is built from TRBV21-1 and TRBJ2-1; the D call in the table, TRBD2, was not verified against the DNA. TRBV21-1 is a known pseudogene. CDR3 size: 16 residues. As DNA, the CDR3 is TGTGCCAGCAGCAAGTGGACTAGCGAGACCTACAATGAGCAGTTCTTC. Its translation: CASSKWTSETYNEQFF.

This clone was seen a handful of times. The chain couples TRBV5-8 to TRBJ1-3; a possible D gene is TRBD1 (6 bases). The V end was cut by 3 bases, the J end by 2 bases, with 9 bases between. From germline, CDR1 is SGHTS and CDR2 YDEGEE. The CDR3 sequence is 14 residues long. The CDR3 DNA sequence: TGTGCCAGCAGCTCCCGGACAGCTGGAAACACCATATATTTT. Translation gives CASSSRTAGNTIYF.

Concerning this clone itself: The same CDR3 can be traced to other DNA sequences in this sample. The chain joins TRBV7-9 to TRBJ1-2; 9 bases align to TRBD1. From germline, CDR1 is SEHNR and CDR2 FQNEAQ (reference sequence). V lost 5 bases and J lost 5; bases outside the gene matches: 3. The CDR3 runs 13 residues. The CDR3 coding sequence is TGTGCCAGCAGCCCGGGGACAGGGTATGGCTACACCTTC. It translates to CASSPGTGYGYTF.

This chain uses TRBV7-9 with TRBJ1-4, with 10 bases aligning to TRBD1. Germline V gene lookup returns CDR1 SEHNR and CDR2 FQNEAQ (reference sequence). Unmatched junction bases numbered 3, after V lost 5 bases and J lost 3 bases. The CDR3 is 15 residues long. CDR3 coding DNA: TGTGCCAGCAGCGACAGGGGGCCGGCTAATGAAAAACTGTTTTTT. This translates into CASSDRGPANEKLFF. Full variable domain (missing parts from reference TRBV7-9 and TRBJ1-4): DTGVSQNPRHKITKRGQNVTFRCDPISEHNRLYWYRQTLGQGPEFLTYFQNEAQLEKSRLLSDRFSAERPKGSFSTLEIQRTEQGDSAMYLCASSDRGPANEKLFFGSGTQLSVL.

The genes are TRBV2 and TRBJ1-1, with 9 nucleotides matching TRBD1. CDR3 length: 14 residues. Germline CDR1 reads SNHLY; CDR2 reads FYNNEI. Trimming cost V 6 bases and J 4 bases; bases outside gene matches: 6. The CDR3 coding sequence is TGTGCCAGCAGCTTGACAGGGGGAATCACTGAAGCTTTCTTT. Translated: CASSLTGGITEAFF. Together with reference TRBV2 and TRBJ1-1, the CDR3 gives the full variable domain: EPEVTQTPSHQVTQMGQEVILRCVPISNHLYFYWYRQILGQKVEFLVSFYNNEISEKSEIFDDQFSVERPDGSNFTLKIRSTKLEDSAMYFCASSLTGGITEAFFGQGTRLTVV.

The V gene is TRBV5-4, the J gene TRBJ2-7; TRBD2 agrees at 9 bases. The CDR3 loop spans 14 amino acids. Germline V CDR1 and CDR2: SGHNT, YYREEE (reference sequence). V shed 5 bases and J 0 bases; nucleotides not matched to a gene: 3. The CDR3 reads CASRGSGSSYEQYF. The CDR3 DNA reads as TGTGCCAGCAGGGGTAGCGGGAGCTCCTACGAGCAGTACTTC.

V gene TRBV2 combines with J gene TRBJ1-1; D not resolved. From germline, CDR1 is SNHLY and CDR2 FYNNEI. V was shortened by 5 bases and J by 1 base, with 11 bases between the two germline ends. The CDR3 consists of 14 residues. CDR3 nucleotide sequence: TGTGCCAGCAGTTTGGGAGAGGCGAACACTGAAGCTTTCTTT. Protein sequence: CASSLGEANTEAFF.

CDR3 in amino acids: CAITQGQSSPLHF. CDR3 DNA sequence: TGTGCCATCACTCAGGGACAGAGCTCACCCCTCCACTTT. The chain couples TRBV10-3 to TRBJ1-6; 7 bases are shared with TRBD1. The V segment lost 7 bases and the J segment 10 bases; nucleotides outside the gene matches: 7. The germline V gene encodes CDR1 ENHRY and CDR2 SYGVKD. The CDR3 runs to 13 residues.

The CDR3 is CASSPGKNEYSNQPQHF. The DNA for the CDR3 is TGTGCCAGCAGTCCCGGGAAGAACGAGTATAGCAATCAGCCCCAGCATTTT. The V gene is TRBV6-2 or TRBV6-3, the J gene TRBJ1-5; D is uncertain. The CDR3 extends over 17 amino acids. Germline lookup yields CDR1 MNHEY and CDR2 SVGEGT. V was pared by 5 bases and J by 0 bases, with 17 bases between.

The CDR3 reads CASSHGQGVSKTEAFF. The CDR3 region has the DNA TGTGCCAGCAGCCACGGACAGGGAGTGAGTAAAACTGAAGCTTTCTTT. The chain links TRBV6-6 to TRBJ1-1; TRBD1 matches 8 bases. Germline V CDR1 and CDR2: MNHNY, SVGAGI (reference sequence). V lost 6 bases, J lost 5 bases, and 14 bases stayed unmatched. The CDR3 has 16 amino acids.

The V call is TRBV19, the J call TRBJ1-5; D is perhaps TRBD1 (5 bases). The CDR3 is 14 residues long. Trimming stripped 7 bases from V and 7 bases from J, with 17 bases between. Germline V gives CDR1 LNHDA, CDR2 SQIVND (reference sequence). The chain's CDR3 is CASIPGGGEQPQHF. In DNA, the CDR3 is TGTGCCAGTATTCCGGGAGGAGGGGAGCAGCCCCAGCATTTT.

This sequence joins TRBV11-3 and TRBJ2-1; D is unresolved. Trimming shortened V by 6 bases and J by 5 bases, and 8 bases separated the two germline ends. Germline CDR1 and CDR2: SGHNT and YENEEA. This CDR3 is 12 amino acids long. The CDR3 DNA is TGTGCCAGCAGATCCAGCGACAATGAGCAGTTCTTC. This translates into CASRSSDNEQFF.

The chain combines TRBV7-3 with TRBJ2-5, with TRBD1 matching 7 bases. Germline assignment: CDR1 SGHTA and CDR2 FQGTGA. This CDR3 is built from 14 residues. V gave up 5 bases and J gave up 4 bases; unmatched junction bases: 7. In DNA, the CDR3 is TGTGCCAGCAGCCGGGACAGCACGGGAGAGACCCAGTACTTC. It encodes CASSRDSTGETQYF.

V is TRBV20-1 and J is TRBJ2-7, with 8 bases matching TRBD2. There are 14 residues in the CDR3. The V gene's germline CDR1 is DFQATT and CDR2 SNEGSKA (reference sequence). J gave up 1 base and V 3 bases, and 5 bases lay outside the gene matches. DNA for the CDR3: TGCAGTGCTAGTCGGGGGGGAGGATCCTACGAGCAGTACTTC. Protein sequence: CSASRGGGSYEQYF.

This chain links TRBV7-2 with TRBJ2-7, with D perhaps matching TRBD2 (5 bases). CDR3 length: 12 residues. The ends were cut back, 2 bases at V and 6 bases at J, with 8 bases in the middle. Germline lookup yields CDR1 SGHTA and CDR2 FQGNSA. CDR3 protein: CASSLNGLEQYF. In DNA, the CDR3 is TGTGCCAGCAGCTTAAACGGACTCGAGCAGTACTTC.

The rearrangement links TRBV24-1 to TRBJ2-5; D is undetermined. V dropped 2 bases and J dropped 5 bases, with 8 bases sitting between them. The CDR3 contains 13 residues. Germline assignment: CDR1 KGHDR and CDR2 SFDVKD. In nucleotides, the CDR3 is TGTGCCACCAGTGATTATGAGACTGAGACCCAGTACTTC. Encoded protein: CATSDYETETQYF.

The chain has TRBV7-3 and TRBJ2-3, with 9 positions matching TRBD1. The CDR3 sequence is 14 residues long. The ends lost 5 bases at V and 7 bases at J; junction bases unmatched: 7. Germline V gives CDR1 SGHTA, CDR2 FQGTGA. For the CDR3, the DNA is TGTGCCAGCAGCGACAGGGGGAGGGTGAATACGCAGTATTTT. Protein: CASSDRGRVNTQYF.

J is TRBJ2-1 and V is TRBV6-5; D possibly corresponds to TRBD2 (6 bases). The CDR3 runs 14 residues. Looked up from germline, CDR1 is MNHEY and CDR2 is SVGAGI. Trimming cost V 6 bases and J 1 base, with 10 bases left between them. Here the CDR3 reads CASRHGSSYNEQFF. CDR3 nucleotide sequence: TGTGCCAGCAGACACGGGAGTTCCTACAATGAGCAGTTCTTC.

The chain's CDR3 is CASSDRAGNQPQHF. The CDR3 DNA is TGTGCCAGTTCCGACAGGGCTGGCAATCAGCCCCAGCATTTT. V is TRBV19 and J is TRBJ1-5; TRBD1 agrees at 7 bases. V was clipped by 8 bases and J by 2 bases; unmatched bases: 6. CDR1 is LNHDA, CDR2 SQIVND, per germline (reference sequence). The CDR3 loop spans 14 amino acids.

This chain uses TRBV28 with TRBJ2-5; D perhaps matches TRBD1 (6 bases). The germline CDR1 and CDR2 sequences are MDHEN and SYDVKM. CDR3 length: 13 amino acids. V was trimmed by 5 bases and J by 5 bases, leaving 12 bases between them. The CDR3 here is CASSQQGLETQYF. The CDR3, as DNA: TGTGCCAGCAGTCAACAGGGTTTGGAGACCCAGTACTTC.

The V call is TRBV7-3, the J call TRBJ2-5; D remains ambiguous. V lost 1 base and J lost 5, with 11 bases in between. The CDR3 length is 14 residues. CDR1 SGHTA and CDR2 FQGTGA come from the germline V gene. CDR3 loop: CASSLRPSQETQYF. CDR3 nucleotides: TGTGCCAGCAGCTTAAGGCCCTCCCAGGAGACCCAGTACTTC.

The chain links TRBV7-3 to TRBJ1-6; D gene uncertain. The CDR3 extends over 15 amino acids. V lost 1 base to trimming and J lost 5 bases, with 9 bases between them. Germline loops: CDR1 SGHTA, CDR2 FQGTGA. CDR3 residues: CASSLSGQNNSPLHF. The CDR3 nucleotides read TGTGCCAGCAGCTTAAGCGGGCAGAATAATTCACCCCTCCACTTT.